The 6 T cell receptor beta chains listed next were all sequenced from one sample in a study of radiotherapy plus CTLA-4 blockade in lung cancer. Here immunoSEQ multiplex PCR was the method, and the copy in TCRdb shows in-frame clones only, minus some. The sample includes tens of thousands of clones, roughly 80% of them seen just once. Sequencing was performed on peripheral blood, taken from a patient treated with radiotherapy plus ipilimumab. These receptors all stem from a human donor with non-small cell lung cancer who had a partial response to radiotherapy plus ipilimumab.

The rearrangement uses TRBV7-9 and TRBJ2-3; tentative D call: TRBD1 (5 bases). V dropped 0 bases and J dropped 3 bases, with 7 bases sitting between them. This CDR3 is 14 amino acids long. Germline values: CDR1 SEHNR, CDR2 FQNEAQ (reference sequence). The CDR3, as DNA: TGTGCCAGCAGCTTAGCGCAGGGAACAGATACGCAGTATTTT. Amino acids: CASSLAQGTDTQYF.

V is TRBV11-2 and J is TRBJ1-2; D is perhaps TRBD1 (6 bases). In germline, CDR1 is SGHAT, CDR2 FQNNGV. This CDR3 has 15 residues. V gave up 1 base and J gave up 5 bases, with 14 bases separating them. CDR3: CASSLGTGLGYGYTF. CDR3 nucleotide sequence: TGTGCCAGCAGCTTAGGTACAGGGTTAGGGTATGGCTACACCTTC. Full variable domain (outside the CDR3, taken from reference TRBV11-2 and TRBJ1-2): EAGVAQSPRYKIIEKRQSVAFWCNPISGHATLYWYQQILGQGPKLLIQFQNNGVVDDSQLPKDRFSAERLKGVDSTLKIQPAKLEDSAVYLCASSLGTGLGYGYTFGSGTRLTVV.

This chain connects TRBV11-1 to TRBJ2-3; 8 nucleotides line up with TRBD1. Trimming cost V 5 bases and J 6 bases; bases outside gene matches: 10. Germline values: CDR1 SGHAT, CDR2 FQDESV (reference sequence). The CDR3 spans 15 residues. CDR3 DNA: TGTGCCAGCAGCCAGGGACAGGTAATTGAGGATACGCAGTATTTT. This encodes CASSQGQVIEDTQYF.

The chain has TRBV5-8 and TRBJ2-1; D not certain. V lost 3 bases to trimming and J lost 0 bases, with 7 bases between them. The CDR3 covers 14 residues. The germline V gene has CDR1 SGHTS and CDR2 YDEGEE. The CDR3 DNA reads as TGTGCCAGCAGCTCACATACCTCCTACAATGAGCAGTTCTTC. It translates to CASSSHTSYNEQFF.

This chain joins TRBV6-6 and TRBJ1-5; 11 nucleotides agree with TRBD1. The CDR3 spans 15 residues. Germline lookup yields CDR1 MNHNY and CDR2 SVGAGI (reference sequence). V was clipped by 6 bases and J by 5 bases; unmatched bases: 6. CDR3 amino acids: CASRDGQGADQPQHF. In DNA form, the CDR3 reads TGTGCCAGCAGAGATGGACAGGGGGCTGATCAGCCCCAGCATTTT.

The CDR3 sequence is CASSEYNSARELFF. DNA for the CDR3: TGTGCCAGCAGTGAATATAACTCAGCGAGGGAGCTGTTTTTT. The rearrangement joins TRBV25-1 to TRBJ2-2, with D unclear. Trimming took 0 bases from V and 9 from J, leaving 11 bases between them. Germline V gives CDR1 MGHDK, CDR2 SYGVNS. The CDR3 contains 14 residues.